These 13 T cell receptor beta chains came from one sample sequenced in a study of technical replicates of blood from a few donors. Data came from immunoSEQ multiplex PCR; TCRdb stores just in-frame clones and leaves some out. The table shows fewer than 95,000 clones, with more than 85% occurring only once. The sample taken for sequencing was T cells isolated from PBMCs. These TCRs come from a human donor in good health.

The V and J genes are TRBV4-1 and TRBJ2-3; 10 bases line up with TRBD2. The CDR3 is 18 residues long. V lost 2 bases and J lost 0; bases outside the gene matches: 8. Germline CDR1 and CDR2: MGHRA and YSYEKL. CDR3 nucleotide sequence: TGCGCCAGCAGCCAATCTGGGGCTAGCGGGAGCAGCACAGATACGCAGTATTTT. Its protein product is CASSQSGASGSSTDTQYF.

The CDR3 here is CASSLEWSQETQYF. The CDR3 bases are TGTGCCAGCAGCTTGGAATGGAGCCAAGAGACCCAGTACTTC. The genes are TRBV5-4 and TRBJ2-5; D is unclear. The CDR3 consists of 14 residues. Trimming pared 0 bases from V and 1 base from J, leaving 7 bases between. Looked up from germline, CDR1 is SGHNT and CDR2 is YYREEE (reference sequence).

This clone was picked up one time. V and J are TRBV11-2 and TRBJ2-1; possible D gene TRBD1, 6 bases. Germline CDR1 reads SGHAT; CDR2 reads FQNNGV. There are 11 residues in the CDR3. The V and J ends lost 9 bases and 4 bases respectively, with 7 bases between them. The DNA for the CDR3 is TGTGCCAGTGGACAGTACAATGAGCAGTTCTTC. This codes for CASGQYNEQFF.

The rearrangement links TRBV11-2 to TRBJ1-1, with D perhaps matching TRBD1 (6 bases). This CDR3 has 18 amino acids. V was pared by 7 bases and J by 1 base, with 25 bases between. The V gene's germline CDR1 is SGHAT and CDR2 FQNNGV. The CDR3 coding sequence is TGTGCCAGCACCTCCCCCCTGGGGGCCCCCCGGGGGAACACTGAAGCTTTCTTT. This gives the protein CASTSPLGAPRGNTEAFF. The full variable domain, its missing parts supplied by reference TRBV11-2 and TRBJ1-1, is EAGVAQSPRYKIIEKRQSVAFWCNPISGHATLYWYQQILGQGPKLLIQFQNNGVVDDSQLPKDRFSAERLKGVDSTLKIQPAKLEDSAVYLCASTSPLGAPRGNTEAFFGQGTRLTVV.

The V call is TRBV10-3, the J call TRBJ2-7; D unclear. The V and J ends lost 2 bases and 0 bases respectively, with 11 bases between them. CDR1 and CDR2 (germline): ENHRY, SYGVKD. The CDR3 is made up of 15 amino acids. The CDR3 DNA is TGTGCCATCAGTGAGACCGAAACTTTCTCCTACGAGCAGTACTTC. Translating gives CAISETETFSYEQYF.

The V and J genes are TRBV21-1 and TRBJ1-5; the table assigns TRBD1, which was not confirmed against the DNA. TRBV21-1 is reported as a pseudogene. The length of the CDR3 is 20 residues. The CDR3, as DNA: TGTGCCAGCAGCAAAGCGCGAGAACTGGGGGACAGAGATAGCAATCAGCCCCAGCATTTT. Translation gives CASSKARELGDRDSNQPQHF.

This clone was counted a single time. V usage is TRBV4-1 and J usage is TRBJ2-1; the D gene is possibly TRBD1 (5 bases). Germline V gives CDR1 MGHRA, CDR2 YSYEKL. This CDR3 is built from 15 residues. The V end was cut by 1 base, the J end by 2 bases, with 9 bases between. The DNA of the CDR3 is TGCGCCAGCAGCCAAGGCAGGGTGGCCTACAATGAGCAGTTCTTC. Its translation: CASSQGRVAYNEQFF.

This clone was seen a single time. The genes are TRBV7-8 and TRBJ2-2; TRBD2 agrees at 8 bases. The germline CDR1 and CDR2 sequences are SGHVS and FQNEAQ. This CDR3 spans 17 amino acids. The trim removed 6 bases at V and 4 bases at J, leaving 13 bases unmatched. CDR3 coding DNA: TGTGCCAGCAGACGAACTTCTGCTAGCGGGTTCACCGGGGAGCTGTTTTTT. It is translated as CASRRTSASGFTGELFF.

The chain employs TRBV20-1 and TRBJ2-3, with D tentatively TRBD2 (5 bases). This CDR3 is built from 11 residues. Germline V lookup: CDR1 DFQATT, CDR2 SNEGSKA (reference sequence). V gave up 5 bases and J gave up 5 bases, with 8 bases separating them. The CDR3 sequence is CSALGRDTQYF. In DNA, the CDR3 is TGCAGTGCTTTGGGGAGAGATACGCAGTATTTT.

CDR3 residues: CASSYLAGGEQFF. The CDR3 DNA follows: TGTGCCAGCAGTTACCTAGCGGGAGGCGAGCAGTTCTTC. V and J are TRBV6-5 and TRBJ2-1, with 11 bases fitting TRBD2. The CDR3 runs 13 residues. The germline V gene encodes CDR1 MNHEY and CDR2 SVGAGI. Germline trimming cut 2 bases from V and 10 bases from J; bases unmatched to any gene: 1.

The chain couples TRBV7-6 to TRBJ1-1; tentatively, D is TRBD1 (6 bases). This CDR3 has 13 amino acids. V lost 1 base, J lost 11 bases, and 14 bases lay in between. Germline V lookup: CDR1 SGHVS, CDR2 FNYEAQ. The CDR3 loop reads CASSLEGEGEAFF. DNA of the CDR3: TGTGCCAGCAGCTTAGAGGGTGAGGGGGAGGCTTTCTTT.

The rearrangement links TRBV7-9 to TRBJ2-7; the match to TRBD2 covers 10 bases. Germline assignment: CDR1 SEHNR and CDR2 FQNEAQ (reference sequence). The CDR3 is 15 residues long. V lost 3 bases to trimming and J lost 2 bases; unmatched junction nucleotides: 4. CDR3 protein: CASSFKSGRAYEQYF. The CDR3 DNA follows: TGTGCCAGCAGCTTTAAGAGCGGGAGGGCCTACGAGCAGTACTTC.

The chain is built from TRBV6-5 and TRBJ1-2; a possible D gene is TRBD1 (6 bases). Deletions cut 5 bases from V and 0 bases from J, with 13 bases between. The CDR3 contains 15 residues. CDR1 and CDR2 (germline): MNHEY, SVGAGI. DNA for the CDR3: TGTGCCAGCAGTCGAACAGGGCCTGCTAACTATGGCTACACCTTC. Its protein product is CASSRTGPANYGYTF.